The rows below give T cell receptor beta chains drawn from one sample of a study of T cell responses to AZD1222 COVID-19 vaccine. TCRdb's copy holds only in-frame clones and misses some; the assay was immunoSEQ multiplex PCR. There are some 140,000 clones in the sample; 88% occur only once, and around 5% lies in the top ten. This material consisted of peripheral blood, taken 28 days after the second AZD1222 dose. The receptors derive from an adult who received the AZD1222 COVID-19 vaccine. The conserved cysteine and the conserved F or W are not part of the CDR3 here. Fields, in order: J gene, V gene, CDR3 protein.

J: TRBJ2-5
V: TRBV5-5
CDR3: ASSLDGSQETQY

J: TRBJ2-1
V: TRBV4-1
CDR3: ASSLGREDEQF

J: TRBJ1-2
V: TRBV6-5
CDR3: ASSFGVWGARGGYT

J: TRBJ1-1
V: TRBV7-8
CDR3: ASSSRQGPEAF

J: TRBJ2-3
V: TRBV13
CDR3: ASSLVRGLAGDTQY

J: TRBJ2-7
V: TRBV23-1
CDR3: ASSREKHSYEQY

J: TRBJ1-4
V: TRBV7-9
CDR3: ASSLEFGYSEKLF

J: TRBJ1-5
V: TRBV5-5
CDR3: ASSRTGTRSQPQH

J: TRBJ2-7
V: TRBV6-2/TRBV6-3
CDR3: ASSLGTEQY

J: TRBJ1-1
V: TRBV20-1
CDR3: SAGGRGGAF

J: TRBJ2-7
V: TRBV19
CDR3: ASSDRGYEQY

J: TRBJ1-1
V: TRBV3-1/TRBV3-2
CDR3: ASSQGQGSEAF

J: TRBJ2-1
V: TRBV6-6
CDR3: ASRLSTYNEQF

J: TRBJ2-4
V: TRBV24-1
CDR3: ATTPPWMCPKNIQY

J: TRBJ1-3
V: TRBV19
CDR3: ASSIRRFSGNTIY

J: TRBJ2-3
V: TRBV5-5
CDR3: ASSLVAGETDTQY

J: TRBJ2-3
V: TRBV6-4
CDR3: ASSASGGAGDTQY

J: TRBJ2-1
V: TRBV5-4
CDR3: ASSYAGQALNEQF

J: TRBJ2-7
V: TRBV28
CDR3: AIDKQGSEQY

J: TRBJ2-2
V: TRBV7-2
CDR3: ASSFGLGELF

J: TRBJ1-5
V: TRBV5-6
CDR3: ASTRGRDQPQH

J: TRBJ2-5
V: TRBV11-2
CDR3: ASSLGQGETQY

J: TRBJ2-7
V: TRBV10-1
CDR3: ASSQGLAGGKQY

J: TRBJ1-2
V: TRBV6-5
CDR3: ASSYTENYGYT

J: TRBJ1-2
V: TRBV13
CDR3: ASSSRQGEGGYT

J: TRBJ2-5
V: TRBV5-4
CDR3: ASSKAGAQETQY

J: TRBJ1-2
V: TRBV4-1
CDR3: ASSRGFQGARGYT

J: TRBJ1-2
V: TRBV15
CDR3: ATSRAGGFNYGYT

J: TRBJ1-4
V: TRBV4-3
CDR3: ASSQEDRDATNEKLF

J: TRBJ1-6
V: TRBV6-2/TRBV6-3
CDR3: ASSYLGNNSPLH

J: TRBJ1-5
V: TRBV20-1
CDR3: SASVGFAQPQH

J: TRBJ1-5
V: TRBV28
CDR3: ASSGGPGDTFNQPQH

J: TRBJ1-5
V: TRBV15
CDR3: ATSRGLGSNQPQH

J: TRBJ2-2
V: TRBV2
CDR3: ASISGLMTGELF

J: TRBJ1-2
V: TRBV30
CDR3: AWSVIQDRGVYGYT

J: TRBJ2-5
V: TRBV3-1/TRBV3-2
CDR3: ASRNLGLAGPEETQY

J: TRBJ2-1
V: TRBV19
CDR3: ASSPGVEGYNEQF

J: TRBJ1-6
V: TRBV10-3
CDR3: AISESGTGAYSPLH

J: TRBJ1-2
V: TRBV13
CDR3: ASSFSRNYGYT

J: TRBJ1-2
V: TRBV11-3
CDR3: ASSLAPDTPVFGYT

J: TRBJ1-1
V: TRBV3-1/TRBV3-2
CDR3: ASSQAQVTEAF

J: TRBJ1-2
V: TRBV5-6
CDR3: ASSLVSGNYGYT

J: TRBJ2-7
V: TRBV20-1
CDR3: SASFASASYEQY

J: TRBJ1-1
V: TRBV11-3
CDR3: ASSRDLGPRAAGNTEAF

J: TRBJ2-7
V: TRBV15
CDR3: ATSRGTFYEQY

J: TRBJ2-7
V: TRBV11-3
CDR3: ASSSHGRGSEQY

J: TRBJ1-5
V: TRBV9
CDR3: ASSEGGVWQPQH

J: TRBJ1-4
V: TRBV5-1
CDR3: ASSLGTGTGEEKLF

J: TRBJ1-4
V: TRBV2
CDR3: ASSATGLGGEKLF

J: TRBJ2-1
V: TRBV12-3/TRBV12-4
CDR3: ASSRDRDNEQF

J: TRBJ2-1
V: TRBV27
CDR3: ASRLDRGYEQF

J: TRBJ1-3
V: TRBV4-2
CDR3: ASSQNAGNGNTIY

J: TRBJ1-1
V: TRBV18
CDR3: ASSRNAGDTEAF

J: TRBJ1-1
V: TRBV12-5
CDR3: ASGQGTNTEAF

J: TRBJ1-4
V: TRBV9
CDR3: ASSVATAGRGEKLF

J: TRBJ1-1
V: TRBV7-6
CDR3: ASSVGTDTEAF

J: TRBJ2-7
V: TRBV13
CDR3: ASSFRRLGEQY

J: TRBJ2-3
V: TRBV6-5
CDR3: ASSRDRVLDTQY

J: TRBJ2-5
V: TRBV4-1
CDR3: ASSQVTGGLQETQY